This TCR beta chain was retrieved from a study of blood T cells in healthy people across ages. This clonotype was seen more than once but under ten times. Alongside a J-beta primer mix, a sample-barcoded 5' primer served in a second PCR lasting roughly 6 to 11 cycles. TCRdb ran MiXCR on the 5' RACE reads and lists one entry per CDR3 protein. The table lists more than 650,000 distinct CDR3 sequences, around 25% of them singletons. The CDR3 loop spans 14 amino acids. Germline values: CDR1 SGHRS, CDR2 YFSETQ. In addition, the sample was reused for a study of T cells of mothers and their children.

V and J are TRBV5-1 and TRBJ2-1, with D possibly matching TRBD2 (5 bases). The J call is in doubt because the DNA end fits TRBJ2-7 better. The TCR comes from a boy aged 10-17 years in good health. Material: blood. CDR3 sequence: CASSPASGPYEQYF. The CDR3 region has the DNA TGCGCCAGCAGCCCGGCGAGCGGTCCCTACGAGCAGTACTTC.